Presented here are 24 T cell receptor beta chains from one specimen sequenced in a study of blood T cell repertoires in COVID-19. Here immunoSEQ multiplex PCR was the method, and the copy in TCRdb shows in-frame clones only, minus some. The repertoire includes roughly 190,000 clones, 70% to 90% of them detected once, and approximately 11% sits in the top ten. The sequenced sample consisted of peripheral blood. Receptors originate from a woman aged 55-70 years with COVID-19, enrolled during active disease.

This rearrangement joins TRBV18 to TRBJ1-1, with 7 bases matching TRBD1. The V and J ends lost 6 bases and 0 bases, in that order; junction bases with no gene match: 1. The germline CDR1 and CDR2 sequences are KGHSH and LQKENI. There are 13 residues in the CDR3. For the CDR3, the DNA is TGTGCCAGCTCGGGACAGATGAACACTGAAGCTTTCTTT. This encodes CASSGQMNTEAFF.

The rearrangement joins TRBV10-3 to TRBJ2-7, with 11 bases fitting TRBD2. Losses at the gene ends were 6 bases for V and 2 bases for J; bases not matched to a gene: 6. In germline, CDR1 is ENHRY, CDR2 SYGVKD. The CDR3 spans 15 residues. The CDR3 loop reads CAIREGLAETYEQYF. CDR3 DNA: TGTGCCATCAGAGAGGGACTAGCGGAGACCTACGAGCAGTACTTC.

The J gene is TRBJ1-4, the V gene TRBV29-1; 8 bases map to TRBD1. This CDR3 spans 13 amino acids. Per germline, CDR1 SQVTM and CDR2 ANQGSEA. J gave up 8 bases and V 4 bases, and 6 bases lay outside the gene matches. CDR3 residues: CSVGQGIREKLFF. The DNA for the CDR3 is TGCAGCGTTGGACAGGGGATTAGGGAAAAACTGTTTTTT.

The chain carries TRBV19 and TRBJ2-3, with 8 positions matching TRBD1. Germline V gene data show CDR1 as LNHDA and CDR2 as SQIVND (reference sequence). The CDR3 extends over 16 amino acids. With 5 bases clipped from V and 0 bases from J, the junction kept 7 bases outside the gene matches. Written as DNA, the CDR3 is TGTGCCAGTAGTTTTGGACAGGGCCGTAGCACAGATACGCAGTATTTT. This codes for CASSFGQGRSTDTQYF.

The chain combines TRBV7-2 with TRBJ1-1, with 9 nucleotides matching TRBD1. CDR3 length: 14 residues. Per the germline V gene, CDR1 is SGHTA and CDR2 is FQGNSA. V was pared by 5 bases and J by 8 bases, with 9 bases of the junction left unmatched. In DNA form, the CDR3 reads TGTGCCAGCAGCATACTACAGGGGGCGGCCGAAGCTTTCTTT. This sequence encodes CASSILQGAAEAFF.

The chain combines TRBV5-1 with TRBJ2-2; no clear D. The CDR3 has 15 residues. V lost 4 bases to trimming and J lost 2 bases, with 12 bases between them. Germline loops: CDR1 SGHRS, CDR2 YFSETQ. The CDR3 nucleotides are TGCGCCAGCAGCCGACTGACGGATAACACCGGGGAGCTGTTTTTT. Its translation: CASSRLTDNTGELFF. The full variable domain, in which reference TRBV5-1 and TRBJ2-2 provide the parts outside the CDR3, is KAGVTQTPRYLIKTRGQQVTLSCSPISGHRSVSWYQQTPGQGLQFLFEYFSETQRNKGNFPGRFSGRQFSNSRSEMNVSTLELGDSALYLCASSRLTDNTGELFFGEGSRLTVL.

The chain uses TRBV5-1 and TRBJ2-2, with D possibly TRBD2 on 5 matching bases. Germline-derived CDR1 and CDR2 are SGHRS and YFSETQ. This CDR3 spans 15 amino acids. V dropped 0 bases and J dropped 3 bases, with 9 bases sitting between them. The chain's CDR3 is CASSLAGIHTGELFF. CDR3 nucleotide sequence: TGCGCCAGCAGCTTGGCCGGGATCCACACCGGGGAGCTGTTTTTT.

This chain connects TRBV24-1 to TRBJ2-1, with 10 bases aligning to TRBD2. V dropped 7 bases and J dropped 4; count of bases not matched to a gene: 9. This CDR3 contains 16 residues. The germline V gene has CDR1 KGHDR and CDR2 SFDVKD. CDR3 bases: TGTGCCACCAGGGCTAGCGGGAGTCGGGGTTACAATGAGCAGTTCTTC. Its translation is CATRASGSRGYNEQFF.

This chain's CDR3 is CASSQDPSGRPYEQYF. DNA of the CDR3: TGCGCCAGCAGCCAAGATCCGAGCGGGCGACCCTACGAGCAGTACTTC. This chain joins TRBV4-1 and TRBJ2-7, with TRBD2 as a possible D gene (6 bases). The CDR3 consists of 16 residues. V lost 0 bases, J lost 2 bases, and 14 bases lay in between. Germline lookup yields CDR1 MGHRA and CDR2 YSYEKL.

The V call is TRBV4-3, the J call TRBJ1-1; TRBD1 aligns across 8 bases. Germline CDR1 is LGHNA and CDR2 is YSLEER. The CDR3 has 15 amino acids. Unmatched junction bases numbered 10, after V lost 2 bases and J lost 8 bases. CDR3 sequence (DNA): TGCGCCAGCAGCCAATTACCGACAGGGGCCGCGGAAGCTTTCTTT. Its translation is CASSQLPTGAAEAFF.

The genes are TRBV7-8 and TRBJ2-7; D gene uncertain. V lost 3 bases to trimming and J lost 1 base, with 10 bases between them. Looked up from germline, CDR1 is SGHVS and CDR2 is FQNEAQ. This CDR3 is built from 14 residues. The CDR3 DNA sequence: TGTGCCAGCAGCTTGGGCCCAACTTCCTACGAGCAGTACTTC. This translates into CASSLGPTSYEQYF.

The rearrangement links TRBV6-2 or TRBV6-3 to TRBJ2-1, with TRBD2 identical over 13 bases. Germline V CDR1 and CDR2: MNHEY, SVGEGT. CDR3 size: 15 residues. V lost 7 bases, J lost 6 bases, and 6 bases stayed unmatched. The CDR3 loop is CASTPTSGRPNEQFF. In DNA form, the CDR3 reads TGTGCCAGCACCCCGACTAGCGGGAGGCCCAATGAGCAGTTCTTC.

The genes are TRBV5-1 and TRBJ2-1; the D gene is possibly TRBD2 (6 bases). The ends were cut back, 3 bases at V and 6 bases at J, with 19 bases in the middle. The CDR3 is 16 amino acids. The germline CDR1 and CDR2 sequences are SGHRS and YFSETQ. The CDR3 is CASSSLRDSLLNEQFF. The CDR3, as DNA: TGCGCCAGCAGCTCCTTACGGGACTCACTTCTCAATGAGCAGTTCTTC.

The rearrangement links TRBV18 to TRBJ2-7, with D perhaps matching TRBD1 (5 bases). Germline values: CDR1 KGHSH, CDR2 LQKENI. Trimming took 2 bases from V and 5 from J, leaving 13 bases between them. This CDR3 has 14 residues. The CDR3 DNA follows: TGTGCCAGCTCACCAGTGAGCAGGGTAAACGAGCAGTACTTC. Amino acids: CASSPVSRVNEQYF.

The chain has TRBV21-1 and TRBJ2-3; the table gives TRBD2 as D, unverified against the DNA. TRBV21-1 is reported as a pseudogene. This CDR3 has 16 residues. CDR3 protein: CASSKDKREGPDTQYF. The CDR3 coding sequence is TGTGCCAGCAGCAAAGATAAGCGGGAGGGACCAGATACGCAGTATTTT.

This clone was observed once. V usage is TRBV28 and J usage is TRBJ2-1, with 7 bases that match TRBD1. With V trimmed by 7 bases and J by 4 bases, 22 bases remained unmatched. CDR1 and CDR2 (germline): MDHEN, SYDVKM. The CDR3 loop spans 19 amino acids. CDR3 sequence: CASKERTGSNLPIYNEQFF. The DNA of the CDR3 is TGTGCCAGCAAAGAAAGGACAGGCAGTAATCTCCCCATTTACAATGAGCAGTTCTTC.

The V and J genes are TRBV7-2 and TRBJ2-5, with D unclear. CDR1 is SGHTA and CDR2 is FQGNSA in the germline V gene. The CDR3 sequence is 14 residues long. Trimming removed 4 bases from V and 4 bases from J, with 13 bases in between. The CDR3, as DNA: TGTGCCAGCAGCTCTCAGACGGGTCGAGAGACCCAGTACTTC. This encodes CASSSQTGRETQYF.

This sequence joins TRBV7-2 and TRBJ1-5; maybe TRBD1 (6 bases). Per germline, CDR1 SGHTA and CDR2 FQGNSA. The length of the CDR3 is 18 residues. Trimming removed 4 bases at V and 0 bases at J, with 19 bases between. CDR3 sequence: CASSYRIRDNRSNQPQHF. The CDR3 nucleotides read TGTGCCAGCAGCTACCGAATCCGGGACAACCGTAGCAATCAGCCCCAGCATTTT.

The chain carries TRBV6-6 and TRBJ2-3, with D tentatively TRBD1 (5 bases). V was trimmed by 6 bases and J by 2 bases, leaving 12 bases between them. The CDR3 is 14 residues long. Germline V gene sequence: CDR1 MNHNY, CDR2 SVGAGI (reference sequence). The CDR3 bases are TGTGCCAGCAGACCCGACAGTGACACAGATACGCAGTATTTT. Translating gives CASRPDSDTDTQYF.

This sequence joins TRBV20-1 and TRBJ2-7; TRBD2 agrees at 10 bases. The junction had 3 bases not matched to a gene; V was cut back by 3 bases and J by 1 base. The CDR3 length is 14 residues. Germline CDR1 and CDR2: DFQATT and SNEGSKA (reference sequence). CDR3 sequence: CSASRLAGSYEQYF. The CDR3 DNA is TGCAGTGCTAGTAGACTAGCGGGTTCCTACGAGCAGTACTTC.

The rearrangement links TRBV6-5 to TRBJ2-4; D uncertain. This CDR3 has 11 amino acids. Trimming left V 2 bases short and J 8 bases short, with 4 bases between. Germline CDR1 is MNHEY and CDR2 is SVGAGI. DNA of the CDR3: TGTGCCAGCAGTTACCTAGACATTCAGTACTTC. Protein product: CASSYLDIQYF.

The chain is built from TRBV6-5 and TRBJ2-3, with D unresolved. Germline values: CDR1 MNHEY, CDR2 SVGAGI. With 3 bases removed from V and 4 bases from J, the gap between germline ends came to 14 bases. The CDR3 contains 15 residues. The CDR3, as DNA: TGTGCCAGCAGTTATAAGGCCAGGCGCGCAGATACGCAGTATTTT. It encodes CASSYKARRADTQYF.

A single count supports this clone. The V gene is TRBV19, the J gene TRBJ2-1; 7 bases fit TRBD1. Unmatched junction bases numbered 6, after V lost 5 bases and J lost 2 bases. CDR3 length: 15 residues. Germline values: CDR1 LNHDA, CDR2 SQIVND (reference sequence). As DNA, the CDR3 is TGTGCCAGTAGTCCAGACAGGGCTACCTACAATGAGCAGTTCTTC. Amino acid sequence: CASSPDRATYNEQFF.

This rearrangement joins TRBV14 to TRBJ1-6, with 7 bases aligning to TRBD1. The germline gives CDR1 SGHDN, CDR2 FVKESK. The CDR3 loop spans 14 amino acids. Trimming took 2 bases from V and 10 from J; bases not matched to a gene: 5. CDR3 sequence: CASSQTGRGSPLHF. The CDR3 region has the DNA TGTGCCAGCAGCCAAACAGGCAGGGGGTCACCCCTCCACTTT.